Sequencing of this T cell receptor beta chain was carried out in a study of human T cells and chemical hapten exposure. Noted time point: pre-sensitization, week 0. Treatment noted: therapeutic diphenylcyclopropenone sensitization with weekly scalp DPC. TCRdb recomputed calls from the RACE reads with MiXCR, one row per CDR3 protein. The sample yields approximately 370,000 distinct CDR3 sequences, 5% to 6.5% seen once. CDR1 is SNHLY and CDR2 is FYNNEI in the germline V gene. The germline V and J ends were trimmed by 4 bases and 11 bases, with 11 bases remaining between them. CDR3 size: 11 residues. The chain is built from TRBV2 and TRBJ1-1; unclear D gene. This clonotype was sampled from a woman aged 18-29 years with alopecia areata. Some clones in this sample may be carry-over from other donors' samples. The sample was whole blood, taken in connection with sensitization to the hapten diphenylcyclopropenone (DPC). In nucleotides, the CDR3 is TGTGCCAGCAGTGGCCCGGGAAAGGCTTTCTTT. The encoded protein is CASSGPGKAFF. The whole variable domain, filled in from reference TRBV2 and TRBJ1-1, reads EPEVTQTPSHQVTQMGQEVILRCVPISNHLYFYWYRQILGQKVEFLVSFYNNEISEKSEIFDDQFSVERPDGSNFTLKIRSTKLEDSAMYFCASSGPGKAFFGQGTRLTVV.